This TCR beta chain was sequenced for a study of shared clonotypes between healthy human individuals. Points from the study as a whole: Even with large depth, rarefaction showed that sorted-subset sequencing was incomplete. With four donors compared, roughly 5% of naive CD4 clonotypes were shared.

To note about this clone: Its antigen is still unknown.

Libraries were prepared by immunoSEQ multiplex PCR; TCRdb keeps only in-frame clonotypes and omits some of them. The data hold 230,000 or so clones, with just over 65% observed a single time. The CDR3 is made up of 12 amino acids. Germline CDR1 is SGDLS and CDR2 is YYNGEE. The V gene end was trimmed by 3 bases and the J gene end by 7 bases; junction bases not matched to a gene: 1. The sequence came from a young man in good health. Sequencing was carried out using memory CD4+ T cells sorted from blood. Stated subset: CD45RA-negative fraction. The chain has TRBV9 and TRBJ1-2, with 9 bases that match TRBD1. CDR3 DNA: TGTGCCAGCAGCGCGACAGGGGGTGGCTACACCTTC. Amino acid sequence: CASSATGGGYTF.